Presented here are 12 T cell receptor beta chains from one specimen sequenced in a study of neurological immune-mediated disorders (dated 2019 in TCRdb). The receptor library was made with 5' RACE. TCRdb names Illumina HiSeq 2500 as the instrument used. TCRdb reanalyzed the raw reads on its own, using fastp at Q25 for trimming and MiXCR for clone calling, and kept in-frame beta chains. Records with the same CDR3 protein are collapsed into one entry carrying the most frequent genes and DNA. The sample records fewer than 110,000 distinct CDR3 sequences, 11% of which are singletons. The ten largest clonotypes hold approximately 3.4% of the sample. Read against the paper, the sample's time point label means: longitudinal time-point 3. The source material was PBMCs. The receptors here all came from a female donor with HTLV-1-associated myelopathy (HAM/TSP).

In its sample, this clonotype was seen many times. This chain uses TRBV3-1 with TRBJ2-1; possibly TRBD1 or TRBD2 for D (6 bases each). V shed 4 bases and J shed 7 bases, with 14 bases lying between them. This CDR3 comprises 14 residues. Germline V CDR1 and CDR2: LGHDT, YNNKEL (reference sequence). The CDR3: CASSLGGRANEQFF. As DNA, the CDR3 is TGTGCCAGCAGCCTGGGGGGCAGGGCGAATGAGCAGTTCTTC.

The V and J genes are TRBV5-1 and TRBJ1-1; D uncertain. Per germline, CDR1 SGHRS and CDR2 YFSETQ. The V gene lost 5 bases and the J gene lost 1 base, with 15 bases spanning the gap. The CDR3 has 15 residues. The CDR3 nucleotides read TGCGCCAGCAGGAAGGCAGCCGGGCGGAACACTGAAGCTTTCTTT. The encoded protein is CASRKAAGRNTEAFF. The complete variable domain, with remaining parts taken from reference TRBV5-1 and TRBJ1-1, reads KAGVTQTPRYLIKTRGQQVTLSCSPISGHRSVSWYQQTPGQGLQFLFEYFSETQRNKGNFPGRFSGRQFSNSRSEMNVSTLELGDSALYLCASRKAAGRNTEAFFGQGTRLTVV.

This clonotype has ten or more counts. The chain recombines TRBV9 with TRBJ1-2; 11 positions match TRBD1. The CDR3 spans 13 residues. Germline V lookup: CDR1 SGDLS, CDR2 YYNGEE. Trimming cost V 3 bases and J 8 bases; bases outside gene matches: 3. CDR3 sequence reads: CASSGTGGWGYTF. The DNA of the CDR3 is TGTGCCAGCAGCGGGACAGGGGGCTGGGGCTACACCTTC.

This clonotype was seen at least ten times. This chain uses TRBV20-1 with TRBJ2-4; D remains unclear. Trimming cost V 2 bases and J 1 base, with 18 bases left between them. CDR3 length: 17 amino acids. Germline CDR1 is DFQATT and CDR2 is SNEGSKA (reference sequence). CDR3 sequence (DNA): TGCAGTGCTAGAATTTACTCTAACGGGCCGGCCAAAAACATTCAGTACTTC. This sequence encodes CSARIYSNGPAKNIQYF.

This clonotype was seen many times. This chain connects TRBV5-1 to TRBJ2-7, with 12 bases lining up with TRBD1. This CDR3 contains 15 residues. The germline V gene encodes CDR1 SGHRS and CDR2 YFSETQ. The ends lost 2 bases at V and 7 bases at J; junction bases unmatched: 7. This CDR3 reads CASSFGTGGGSEQYF. In nucleotides, the CDR3 is TGCGCCAGCAGCTTTGGGACAGGGGGCGGAAGTGAGCAGTACTTC.

This chain connects TRBV5-1 to TRBJ1-2; 7 positions agree with TRBD1. CDR3 length: 13 residues. CDR1 is SGHRS, CDR2 YFSETQ, per germline. The trim removed 3 bases at V and 4 bases at J, leaving 3 bases unmatched. DNA for the CDR3: TGCGCCAGCAGCTCGACAGGGATCTATGGCTACACCTTC. As protein: CASSSTGIYGYTF.

This clonotype was observed at least ten times. This chain links TRBV10-3 with TRBJ2-2; 7 bases are shared with TRBD1. Germline V lookup: CDR1 ENHRY, CDR2 SYGVKD. Losses at the gene ends were 5 bases for V and 2 bases for J; bases not matched to a gene: 11. The CDR3 sequence is 17 residues long. The CDR3, as DNA: TGTGCCATCAGTCGATCCGAGACAGGGTTAAACACCGGGGAGCTGTTTTTT. Amino acid sequence: CAISRSETGLNTGELFF.

V is TRBV20-1 and J is TRBJ2-3, with 10 bases identical to TRBD2. Per the germline V gene, CDR1 is DFQATT and CDR2 is SNEGSKA (reference sequence). Trimming removed 6 bases from V and 3 bases from J; junction bases left unmatched: 12. The CDR3 length is 16 residues. The CDR3 spells CSAPRPAGGRTDTQYF. The CDR3 DNA follows: TGCAGTGCCCCGAGGCCAGCGGGGGGGCGGACAGATACGCAGTATTTT.

Many counts were recorded for this clonotype. The chain links TRBV5-1 to TRBJ2-3, with 9 bases that match TRBD2. V was pared by 0 bases and J by 4 bases, with 12 bases of the junction left unmatched. This CDR3 has 18 amino acids. Germline CDR1 is SGHRS and CDR2 is YFSETQ. CDR3 protein: CASSLGRGTAGGPDTQYF. The CDR3, as DNA: TGCGCCAGCAGCTTGGGAAGGGGAACCGCGGGGGGGCCAGATACGCAGTATTTT.

A few counts support this clonotype. It may be a read error: a sequence one base away is much more abundant. J is TRBJ2-2 and V is TRBV5-5; either TRBD1 or TRBD2 may fit D (5 bases each). Per germline, CDR1 SGHKS and CDR2 YYEKEE (reference sequence). The CDR3 runs to 13 residues. The CDR3 DNA follows: TGTGTCAGCAGACCAGAGGGGTCCGGGGAGCTGTTTTTT. It codes for CVSRPEGSGELFF.

V is TRBV6-6 and J is TRBJ2-6, with 9 bases fitting TRBD1. Trimming cost V 6 bases and J 2 bases; bases outside gene matches: 2. The CDR3 is 15 residues long. Germline CDR1 reads MNHNY; CDR2 reads SVGAGI (reference sequence). The CDR3 DNA reads as TGTGCCAGCAGCGACAGGGGGGCTGGGGCCAACGTCCTGACTTTC. Its translation: CASSDRGAGANVLTF.

This clonotype was recorded at least ten times. The rearrangement joins TRBV24-1 to TRBJ1-2; D remains unclear. V dropped 0 bases and J dropped 2 bases, with 6 bases sitting between them. The CDR3 runs to 14 residues. Germline V lookup: CDR1 KGHDR, CDR2 SFDVKD. The CDR3 loop is CATSDLGRNYGYTF. The DNA for the CDR3 is TGTGCCACCAGTGATTTGGGCAGGAACTATGGCTACACCTTC.